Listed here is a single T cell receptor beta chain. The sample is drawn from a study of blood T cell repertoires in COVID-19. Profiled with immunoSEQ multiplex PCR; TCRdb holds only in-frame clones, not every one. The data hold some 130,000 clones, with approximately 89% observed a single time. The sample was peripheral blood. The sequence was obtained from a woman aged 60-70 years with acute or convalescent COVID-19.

The CDR3 DNA reads as TGTGCCTGGGGGCCGGGACAGGGGACTTTTAACTATGGCTACACCTTC. Its protein product is CAWGPGQGTFNYGYTF. The chain employs TRBV30 and TRBJ1-2, with TRBD1 matching 10 bases. V trimming: 5 bases; J trimming: 1 base; junction bases outside the gene matches: 10. Germline CDR1 is GTSNPN and CDR2 is SVGIG (reference sequence). The CDR3 covers 16 residues.